The 15 T cell receptor beta chains reported below all come from one sample, sequenced in a study of CD8+ T cells in alopecia areata. Following RNA extraction, reverse transcription yielded cDNA that acted as the sequencing template. Profiling relied on immunoSEQ multiplex PCR, and the TCRdb table lists in-frame clones only, not all of them. The sample lists 95,000 to 100,000 clones, 60% to 75% occurring once. The treatment here: oral pan-JAK inhibitor, 5-10 mg twice daily. This material consisted of CD8+ T cells sorted from blood, taken at week 4, from a patient treated with tofacitinib. The receptor set was obtained from a human donor with alopecia areata.

Only a few counts were recorded for this clone. The genes are TRBV7-3 and TRBJ2-7; no clear D. Germline V gene lookup returns CDR1 SGHTA and CDR2 FQGTGA. V shed 2 bases and J shed 4 bases, with 6 bases lying between them. The CDR3 loop spans 12 amino acids. The CDR3 region is CASSLRVYEQYF. Here the CDR3 DNA reads TGTGCCAGCAGCTTACGGGTTTACGAGCAGTACTTC.

This rearrangement joins TRBV29-1 to TRBJ2-2; the D gene is possibly TRBD1 (5 bases). The germline V and J ends were trimmed by 4 bases and 5 bases, with 11 bases remaining between them. Germline V gene data show CDR1 as SQVTM and CDR2 as ANQGSEA. The CDR3 has 13 residues. This CDR3 reads CSVGLSGTGELFF. CDR3 in DNA: TGCAGCGTTGGGCTTTCAGGGACCGGGGAGCTGTTTTTT.

In this sample, this clone turned up a few times. The CDR3 region is CASSPDRGSYNEQFF. In DNA, the CDR3 is TGCGCCAGCAGCCCTGACAGGGGATCCTACAATGAGCAGTTCTTC. This chain uses TRBV4-1 with TRBJ2-1, with TRBD1 identical over 8 bases. The germline CDR1 and CDR2 sequences are MGHRA and YSYEKL. V lost 4 bases, J lost 1 base, and 3 bases stayed unmatched. The CDR3 consists of 15 residues.

The DNA of the CDR3 is TGTGCCAGCAGCTTAGATGGCGGCCCCATTCCCAATGAGCAGTTCTTC. This sequence encodes CASSLDGGPIPNEQFF. V gene TRBV7-8 combines with J gene TRBJ2-1; D gene ambiguous. This CDR3 comprises 16 residues. CDR1 SGHVS and CDR2 FQNEAQ come from the germline V gene. Trimming took off 1 base at V and 6 bases at J, with 16 bases between the two ends.

V usage is TRBV6-5 and J usage is TRBJ1-1; TRBD1 is a possible D gene (6 bases). Germline V gene lookup returns CDR1 MNHEY and CDR2 SVGAGI. The CDR3 sequence is 13 residues long. The ends were cut back, 10 bases at V and 2 bases at J, with 14 bases in the middle. CDR3 sequence (DNA): TGTGCCACCCGCACAGGGTTAAACACTGAAGCTTTCTTT. It codes for CATRTGLNTEAFF.

J is TRBJ1-1 and V is TRBV5-4; tentatively, D is TRBD1 (5 bases). Germline V CDR1 and CDR2: SGHNT, YYREEE (reference sequence). V was pared by 0 bases and J by 4 bases, with 13 bases between. The CDR3 has 15 amino acids. The CDR3 spells CASSLEGGVITEAFF. The CDR3 bases are TGTGCCAGCAGCTTGGAGGGAGGGGTAATCACTGAAGCTTTCTTT.

This chain joins TRBV5-4 and TRBJ2-7; 9 bases line up with TRBD2. The CDR3 runs 14 residues. In germline, CDR1 is SGHNT, CDR2 YYREEE (reference sequence). J was trimmed by 7 bases and V by 0 bases; bases with no gene match: 5. The CDR3 is CASSLATAGGEQYF. For the CDR3, the DNA is TGTGCCAGCAGCTTGGCCACAGCGGGGGGTGAGCAGTACTTC. Full variable domain (rest looked up from reference TRBV5-4 and TRBJ2-7): ETGVTQSPTHLIKTRGQQVTLRCSSQSGHNTVSWYQQALGQGPQFIFQYYREEENGRGNFPPRFSGLQFPNYSSELNVNALELDDSALYLCASSLATAGGEQYFGPGTRLTVT.

This rearrangement joins TRBV29-1 to TRBJ1-1; D gene unclear. Trimming left V 3 bases short and J 0 bases short, with 11 bases between. The CDR3 totals 14 residues. Germline values: CDR1 SQVTM, CDR2 ANQGSEA. The CDR3 protein is CSVEAMGLNTEAFF. Here the CDR3 DNA reads TGCAGCGTTGAGGCGATGGGCTTGAACACTGAAGCTTTCTTT. Complete variable domain (other parts from reference TRBV29-1 and TRBJ1-1): SAVISQKPSRDICQRGTSLTIQCQVDSQVTMMFWYRQQPGQSLTLIATANQGSEATYESGFVIDKFPISRPNLTFSTLTVSNMSPEDSSIYLCSVEAMGLNTEAFFGQGTRLTVV.

The sample holds a few counts of this clone. The V call is TRBV19, the J call TRBJ1-1; a possible D gene is TRBD1 (5 bases). Trimming cost V 5 bases and J 4 bases, with 14 bases left between them. From germline, CDR1 is LNHDA and CDR2 SQIVND (reference sequence). The CDR3 has 14 amino acids. The CDR3 DNA reads as TGTGCCAGTAGTGGGCCAGGGATGGGCACTGAAGCTTTCTTT. This translates into CASSGPGMGTEAFF.

V is TRBV27 and J is TRBJ2-7; 9 bases line up with TRBD1. The V gene end was trimmed by 3 bases and the J gene end by 2 bases; junction bases not matched to a gene: 8. This CDR3 region has 16 residues. Germline lookup yields CDR1 MNHEY and CDR2 SMNVEV (reference sequence). CDR3 nucleotide sequence: TGTGCCAGCAGTTTGTCCGGGACAGGGTTCACCTACGAGCAGTACTTC. This encodes CASSLSGTGFTYEQYF.

V usage is TRBV4-3 and J usage is TRBJ2-7, with D tentatively TRBD1 (5 bases). Germline V CDR1 and CDR2: LGHNA, YSLEER. The CDR3 has 15 amino acids. V was clipped by 0 bases and J by 0 bases, with 9 bases between them. The CDR3 spells CASSQDRVSSYEQYF. CDR3 nucleotide sequence: TGCGCCAGCAGCCAAGACAGGGTTAGCTCCTACGAGCAGTACTTC.

The table lists this clone with a few counts. This chain uses TRBV5-1 with TRBJ2-3, with TRBD2 identical over 12 bases. The CDR3 extends over 19 amino acids. Trimming at V came to 0 bases and at J to 2 bases, leaving 10 bases not matched to a gene. The V gene's germline CDR1 is SGHRS and CDR2 YFSETQ. CDR3: CASSLAALAGGPYTDTQYF. The CDR3 coding sequence is TGCGCCAGCAGCTTGGCCGCTCTAGCGGGAGGGCCGTACACAGATACGCAGTATTTT.

The DNA for the CDR3 is TGTGCCACCGAAGAGGCAGGGGCCGGTGCTGAAGCTTTCTTT. Translated: CATEEAGAGAEAFF. The chain links TRBV2 to TRBJ1-1; weak D call: TRBD1 (6 bases). Germline V CDR1 and CDR2: SNHLY, FYNNEI. The CDR3 extends over 14 amino acids. V was trimmed by 10 bases and J by 6 bases, leaving 21 bases between them.

The chain couples TRBV7-9 to TRBJ1-5, with 9 bases fitting TRBD1. The V gene's germline CDR1 is SEHNR and CDR2 FQNEAQ (reference sequence). After removal of 5 bases from V and 2 bases from J, the junction contained 7 bases not matched to a gene. This CDR3 spans 16 amino acids. In DNA, the CDR3 is TGTGCCAGCAGCCAAGCGACAGGGGGGGGCAATCAGCCCCAGCATTTT. Protein: CASSQATGGGNQPQHF.

The chain has TRBV5-6 and TRBJ2-2; D might be TRBD2 (6 bases). Trimming removed 2 bases at V and 7 bases at J, with 12 bases between. CDR3 length: 14 residues. The germline gives CDR1 SGHDT, CDR2 YYEEEE. CDR3 in DNA: TGTGCCAGCAGCTTTGGGGCTAGCGACGGGGAGCTGTTTTTT. Translating it yields CASSFGASDGELFF.